These 11 T cell receptor beta chains were all obtained from the same sample, sequenced in a study of shared clonotypes between healthy human individuals. The data were produced by immunoSEQ multiplex PCR, yet TCRdb's version contains in-frame clones alone and is incomplete. The sample holds some 2,000,000 clones, approximately 95% seen once. The source material was naive CD4+ T cells sorted from blood. Subset denoted: CD45RA+ positively selected. Receptors originate from a man between 18 and 35 years old in good health.

The chain has TRBV29-1 and TRBJ2-5; the D gene is possibly TRBD2 (5 bases). V dropped 2 bases and J dropped 0 bases, with 10 bases sitting between them. The CDR3 covers 14 residues. Per germline, CDR1 SQVTM and CDR2 ANQGSEA. The CDR3 reads CSVEPGLHQETQYF. DNA for the CDR3: TGCAGCGTTGAACCAGGACTTCACCAAGAGACCCAGTACTTC.

The J gene is TRBJ1-1, the V gene TRBV5-1; no clear D gene. Trimming shortened V by 1 base and J by 7 bases, and 14 bases separated the two germline ends. Germline assignment: CDR1 SGHRS and CDR2 YFSETQ. The CDR3 contains 14 residues. The CDR3 is CASSLITVGNEAFF. The CDR3 nucleotides are TGCGCCAGCAGCTTGATAACAGTGGGCAATGAAGCTTTCTTT.

The genes are TRBV5-6 and TRBJ1-5; 10 bases map to TRBD1. V was clipped by 4 bases and J by 1 base; unmatched bases: 5. This CDR3 spans 16 amino acids. Germline-derived CDR1 and CDR2 are SGHDT and YYEEEE. The CDR3 DNA reads as TGTGCCAGCAGCGCGGGACAGGGGAAGAGCAATCAGCCCCAGCATTTT. This encodes CASSAGQGKSNQPQHF.

The chain has TRBV6-5 and TRBJ1-5; 8 nucleotides line up with TRBD1. The V gene's germline CDR1 is MNHEY and CDR2 SVGAGI. V was pared by 6 bases and J by 2 bases, with 3 bases of the junction left unmatched. CDR3 length: 14 residues. The CDR3 region has the DNA TGTGCCAGCAGCAAGACAGGGGGCAATCAGCCCCAGCATTTT. This encodes CASSKTGGNQPQHF.

The chain employs TRBV9 and TRBJ2-1, with a weak D call TRBD1 (6 bases). CDR1 is SGDLS, CDR2 YYNGEE, per germline. V was cut by 4 bases and J by 5 bases, with 19 bases left in between. The CDR3 sequence is 16 residues long. CDR3 in amino acids: CASSLRTGKPHNEQFF. For the CDR3, the DNA is TGTGCCAGCAGCCTTCGCACAGGGAAGCCTCACAATGAGCAGTTCTTC.

Notes on this clone: The germline gene is not matched at one end of the junction; a read error may be the cause. Other DNA sequences from this sample encode an identical CDR3 as well. J is TRBJ1-3 and V is TRBV5-1, with TRBD1 identical over 7 bases. This CDR3 comprises 16 residues. Germline V gene data show CDR1 as SGHRS and CDR2 as YFSETQ. CDR3 in amino acids: CASSLTATGSGNTIYF. The CDR3 region has the DNA TGCGCTAGCAGCTTGACCGCGACAGGGTCTGGAAACACCATATATTTT.

This chain joins TRBV10-3 and TRBJ2-7; D is perhaps TRBD2 (6 bases). There are 13 residues in the CDR3. The germline V gene has CDR1 ENHRY and CDR2 SYGVKD. V lost 3 bases and J lost 5, with 11 bases in between. CDR3 bases: TGTGCCATCAGTGACGGGCCGGGGGACGAGCAGTACTTC. Protein: CAISDGPGDEQYF.

The genes are TRBV27 and TRBJ2-5; the match to TRBD1 covers 9 bases. The CDR3 sequence is 15 residues long. The trim removed 5 bases at V and 4 bases at J, leaving 8 bases unmatched. Germline CDR1 reads MNHEY; CDR2 reads SMNVEV (reference sequence). The DNA of the CDR3 is TGTGCCAGCAGTGGCCGGGACAGGGTCCGAGAGACCCAGTACTTC. Its translation: CASSGRDRVRETQYF.

The chain uses TRBV27 and TRBJ1-5; D ambiguous. The CDR3 loop spans 14 amino acids. Germline values: CDR1 MNHEY, CDR2 SMNVEV (reference sequence). V was pared by 6 bases and J by 2 bases, with 11 bases between. This chain's CDR3 is CASSLPMRNQPQHF. In nucleotides, the CDR3 is TGTGCCAGCAGCCTGCCTATGCGCAATCAGCCCCAGCATTTT.

The chain is built from TRBV6-5 and TRBJ2-7; 8 bases match TRBD2. V was clipped by 5 bases and J by 6 bases; unmatched bases: 6. Germline assignment: CDR1 MNHEY and CDR2 SVGAGI. This CDR3 has 13 amino acids. The CDR3 loop is CASSRRGGGEQYF. The CDR3, as DNA: TGTGCCAGCAGTCGTCGGGGGGGAGGCGAGCAGTACTTC.

The chain uses TRBV15 and TRBJ1-2; D is unresolved. This CDR3 spans 15 amino acids. The germline gives CDR1 LNHNV, CDR2 YYDKDF (reference sequence). V dropped 3 bases and J dropped 2 bases, with 13 bases sitting between them. For the CDR3, the DNA is TGTGCCACCAGCAGGGACGGAGGCAGGAACTATGGCTACACCTTC. Its protein product is CATSRDGGRNYGYTF.